This TCR beta chain comes out of a study of T cells in Graves' hyperthyroidism and ophthalmopathy. Lactation, pregnancy, other autoimmune disease or uncontrolled infection excluded patients. The CDR3 runs to 15 residues. The trim removed 4 bases at V and 3 bases at J, leaving 5 bases unmatched. Germline V gene lookup returns CDR1 MGHDK and CDR2 SYGVNS. Authors of the study amplified TCR beta CDR3 regions from RNA transcripts. The primer set for the first-round RT-PCR of the TCR CDR3 was HTBI. TCRdb reprocessed the multiplex PCR reads with MiXCR, giving one entry per CDR3 protein. Seen here are about 710,000 distinct CDR3 sequences, over 15% observed once, and the top ten hold around 8%.

This clonotype was obtained from a man younger than 35 with Graves' hyperthyroidism. The chain employs TRBV25-1 and TRBJ1-4; 7 bases align to TRBD1. The sequencing input was blood. The CDR3 protein is CASSGDRDSNEKLFF. The CDR3 nucleotides read TGTGCCAGCAGTGGGGACAGAGACTCTAATGAAAAACTGTTTTTT.